A single TCR beta chain is shown here with its context. These data come from a study of blood T cell repertoires in COVID-19. The overall study: T cells, B-cell-depleted T cells, or PBMCs provided the cDNA or gDNA that served as material.

Assay: immunoSEQ multiplex PCR; the TCRdb copy retains only in-frame clones and omits some. This table has approximately 91,000 clones, 87% appearing once. The material sequenced was peripheral blood. The clonotype was recovered from a man in his sixties or seventies with acute or convalescent COVID-19.

For the CDR3, the DNA is TGTGCCAGCAGCCAAGAAACAGGCACGTCTCAAGAGACCCAGTACTTC. It codes for CASSQETGTSQETQYF. V is TRBV4-2 and J is TRBJ2-5, with TRBD1 as a possible D gene (5 bases). V was trimmed by 0 bases and J by 2 bases, leaving 13 bases between them. Looked up from germline, CDR1 is LGHNA and CDR2 is YNFKEQ. The CDR3 has 16 amino acids.